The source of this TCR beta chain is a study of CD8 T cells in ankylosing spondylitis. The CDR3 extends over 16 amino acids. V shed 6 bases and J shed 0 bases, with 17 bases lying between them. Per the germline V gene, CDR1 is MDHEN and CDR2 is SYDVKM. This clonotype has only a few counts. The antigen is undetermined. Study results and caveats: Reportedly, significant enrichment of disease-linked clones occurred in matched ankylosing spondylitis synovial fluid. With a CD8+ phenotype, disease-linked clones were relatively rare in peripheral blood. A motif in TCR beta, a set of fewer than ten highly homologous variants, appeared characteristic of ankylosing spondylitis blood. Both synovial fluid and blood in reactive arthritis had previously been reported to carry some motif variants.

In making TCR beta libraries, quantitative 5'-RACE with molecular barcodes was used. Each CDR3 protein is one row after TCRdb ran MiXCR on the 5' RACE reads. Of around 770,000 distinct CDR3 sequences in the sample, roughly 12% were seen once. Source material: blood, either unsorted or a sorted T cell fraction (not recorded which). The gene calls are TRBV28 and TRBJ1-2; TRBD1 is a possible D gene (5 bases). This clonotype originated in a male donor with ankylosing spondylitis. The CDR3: CASSLLGTEANYGYTF. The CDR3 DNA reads TGTGCCAGCAGCCTCCTAGGGACGGAAGCTAACTATGGCTACACCTTC.